A selection of T cell receptor beta chains follows, all from one sample in a study of T-cell reconstitution after alpha-beta-depleted transplantation in children. Via MiXCR, TCRdb re-called the PCR reads, giving one row per CDR3 protein. In the table there are about 480,000 distinct CDR3 sequences, under 15% of which are singletons. Sequenced material: PBMCs from the stem cell graft donor, taken from the stem cell graft. Receptors were obtained from a human donor who donated a stem cell graft to a child with combined immunodeficiency. Both conserved end residues are part of each CDR3. The D gene is left open where the match is weak. Clone size is given for some rows only: seen once, a few or many times, or a class if the clone is expanded.

J gene	V gene	D gene	clone size	CDR3 protein	CDR3 DNA
TRBJ2-1	TRBV11-1	TRBD2	-	CASTQGLAGASSYNEQFF	TGTGCCAGCACCCAGGGACTAGCGGGGGCCAGCTCCTACAATGAGCAGTTCTTC
TRBJ1-2	TRBV2	TRBD1	few	CASTFYRDRPNYGYTF	TGTGCCAGCACTTTCTATCGGGACAGGCCAAACTATGGCTACACCTTC
TRBJ2-5	TRBV6-5	-	few	CASSYRIPNQETQYF	TGTGCCAGCAGTTACAGAATACCCAACCAAGAGACCCAGTACTTC
TRBJ2-3	TRBV20-1	TRBD2	-	CSARDTRGYRTDTQYF	TGCAGTGCTAGAGATACGCGGGGGTACCGCACAGATACGCAGTATTTT
TRBJ1-5	TRBV24-1	-	-	CATSGLDSNQPQHF	TGTGCCACCAGTGGATTGGATAGCAATCAGCCCCAGCATTTT
TRBJ2-5	TRBV9	TRBD1	-	CASSVVGTGSETQYF	TGTGCCAGCAGCGTAGTTGGGACAGGGTCAGAGACCCAGTACTTC
TRBJ2-1	TRBV7-9	TRBD2	-	CASSSPSSGSSYNEQFF	TGTGCCAGCAGCTCACCATCTAGCGGGAGCTCCTACAATGAGCAGTTCTTC
TRBJ2-5	TRBV7-2	-	many	CASSSSFGAQETQYF	TGTGCCAGCAGCTCCTCGTTCGGGGCACAAGAGACCCAGTACTTC
TRBJ1-2	TRBV30	-	once	CAWSPRTAVDGYTF	TGTGCCTGGAGCCCTAGGACCGCGGTGGATGGCTACACCTTC
TRBJ2-3	TRBV15	-	few	CATSRDRVTPTDTQYF	TGTGCCACCAGCAGAGATAGGGTTACTCCCACAGATACGCAGTATTTT
TRBJ2-1	TRBV18	TRBD2	-	CASSQKPGLAFQFF	TGTGCCAGCTCACAAAAGCCGGGACTAGCTTTTCAGTTCTTC
TRBJ2-7	TRBV18	-	few	CASSSRGDTYEQYF	TGTGCCAGCTCTTCGAGGGGGGACACCTACGAGCAGTACTTC
TRBJ2-1	TRBV7-2	-	few	CASSLVGVVSYNEQFF	TGTGCCAGCAGCTTAGTGGGGGTGGTGTCCTACAATGAGCAGTTCTTC
TRBJ1-5	TRBV20-1	-	medium-sized	CSASGYTEQPQHF	TGCAGTGCTAGCGGGTATACGGAGCAGCCCCAGCATTTT
TRBJ2-1	TRBV7-2	-	-	CASSLLWLGEQFF	TGTGCCAGCAGCTTGCTGTGGCTAGGCGAGCAGTTCTTC
TRBJ2-1	TRBV28	-	-	CASRPLDSGFNEQFF	TGTGCCAGCAGACCACTAGATTCGGGTTTCAATGAGCAGTTCTTC
TRBJ2-5	TRBV29-1	-	-	CSLSKGPGAGTQYF	TGCAGCCTATCGAAGGGCCCAGGGGCCGGGACCCAGTACTTC
TRBJ2-1	TRBV27	-	few	CASAQGSYNEQFF	TGTGCCAGCGCCCAGGGCAGCTACAATGAGCAGTTCTTC
TRBJ2-5	TRBV5-1	TRBD2	-	CASSWEGRQETQYF	TGCGCCAGCAGCTGGGAGGGTCGTCAAGAGACCCAGTACTTC
TRBJ2-1	TRBV27	-	few	CASSLERLSYNEQFF	TGTGCCAGCAGTTTAGAGCGGCTCTCCTACAATGAGCAGTTCTTC
TRBJ2-1	TRBV18	-	many	CASSPPAGSLWVNEQFF	TGTGCCAGCTCACCCCCCGCAGGAAGTTTATGGGTCAATGAGCAGTTCTTC
TRBJ2-7	TRBV10-2	TRBD2	many	CASSDGTSGGQYF	TGCGCCAGCAGTGACGGGACTAGCGGGGGGCAGTACTTC
TRBJ2-4	TRBV7-9	TRBD1	few	CASSPRTGAANIQYF	TGTGCCAGCAGCCCCAGGACAGGTGCAGCGAACATTCAGTACTTC
TRBJ2-7	TRBV6-5	TRBD1	many	CASSLRGTGVSFSYEQYF	TGTGCCAGCAGCCTAAGAGGGACAGGGGTCAGCTTCTCCTACGAGCAGTACTTC
TRBJ1-3	TRBV20-1	-	few	CSARRVSGNTIYF	TGCAGTGCTAGGAGGGTCTCTGGAAACACCATATATTTT
TRBJ2-3	TRBV4-3	TRBD2	-	CASSRQTSGTDTQYF	TGCGCCAGCAGCCGACAGACTAGCGGAACAGATACGCAGTATTTT
TRBJ2-2	TRBV7-8	-	-	CASSLAIYNTGELFF	TGTGCCAGCAGCTTAGCGATCTACAACACCGGGGAGCTGTTTTTT
TRBJ1-4	TRBV7-9	-	many	CASSKKEKLFF	TGTGCCAGCAGCAAAAAGGAAAAACTGTTTTTT
TRBJ2-2	TRBV24-1	-	-	CATSGGDTGELFF	TGTGCCACCAGTGGCGGGGACACCGGGGAGCTGTTTTTT
TRBJ2-7	TRBV7-9	-	-	CASSQTATYEQYF	TGTGCCAGCAGCCAAACAGCTACCTACGAGCAGTACTTC
TRBJ2-3	TRBV18	-	-	CASSPAQTTDTQYF	TGTGCCAGCTCACCAGCACAGACCACAGATACGCAGTATTTT
TRBJ2-3	TRBV24-1	TRBD2	-	CATSDQREGTDTQYF	TGTGCCACCAGTGACCAGCGGGAAGGGACAGATACGCAGTATTTT
TRBJ1-1	TRBV6-1	-	many	CASSGGDLPITEAFF	TGTGCCAGCAGTGGGGGGGACTTACCGATCACTGAAGCTTTCTTT
TRBJ2-1	TRBV27	-	-	CASSSSGGRPPNEQFF	TGTGCCAGCAGTTCATCCGGAGGGCGCCCCCCCAATGAGCAGTTCTTC
TRBJ1-2	TRBV27	TRBD1	-	CASSFLDRVANYGYTF	TGTGCCAGCAGTTTCTTGGACAGGGTGGCTAACTATGGCTACACCTTC
TRBJ2-3	TRBV5-6	TRBD1	-	CASSTTGGPQDTQYF	TGTGCCAGCAGCACTACAGGGGGCCCCCAAGATACGCAGTATTTT
TRBJ2-1	TRBV18	-	many	CASSPLLVKGNEQFF	TGTGCCAGCTCACCCCTCCTGGTTAAGGGCAATGAGCAGTTCTTC
TRBJ1-1	TRBV5-1	TRBD1	-	CASSYRGGQGIVNTEAFF	TGCGCCAGCTCTTACCGGGGGGGACAGGGGATAGTGAACACTGAAGCTTTCTTT
TRBJ2-4	TRBV5-1	TRBD1	many	CASSLGQGGNIQYF	TGCGCCAGCAGCTTGGGACAGGGTGGGAACATTCAGTACTTC
TRBJ2-2	TRBV2	TRBD2	many	CASGGLAGGGARAGELFF	TGTGCCAGCGGCGGACTAGCGGGAGGTGGGGCTCGGGCCGGGGAGCTGTTTTTT
TRBJ2-1	TRBV11-2	TRBD2	few	CASSFKTTSGRADEQFF	TGTGCCAGCAGCTTTAAGACGACTAGCGGGAGGGCCGATGAGCAGTTCTTC